This T cell receptor (beta chain) was observed in a study of beta chain features in type 1 diabetes. This clone was counted between two and nine times. Germline CDR1 MDHEN, CDR2 SYDVKM. CDR3 size: 19 residues. V was trimmed by 5 bases and J by 6 bases, leaving 29 bases between them. The whole isolated RNA underwent reverse transcription, so sequencing captured expressed TCRB transcripts. Assay used: immunoSEQ multiplex PCR; TCRdb lists only in-frame clones, some missing. The table includes 150,000 or so clones, nearly 50% detected once. J is TRBJ2-1 and V is TRBV28; possible D gene TRBD2, 6 bases. This clonotype originated in a man aged 18 to 35 in good health. Sequenced: Tregs from blood. The DNA for the CDR3 is TGTGCCAGCAGTCCGTACGGATGGTCTAGCGCCCAATATTCCAATGAGCAGTTCTTC. The encoded protein is CASSPYGWSSAQYSNEQFF.